The next 17 T cell receptor beta chains were all read from a single sample in a study of blood T cells in healthy people across ages. Together with a sample-barcoded 5' primer, a J-beta primer mix was included in a second PCR lasting roughly 6 to 12 cycles. TCRdb ran MiXCR on the 5' RACE reads and lists one entry per CDR3 protein. This table holds some 1,000,000 distinct CDR3 sequences, under 30% found once. The sample also formed part of further work on T cells of mothers and their children.

Sequencing was performed on blood. Every receptor here comes from a girl aged 2 to 9 in good health.

The rearrangement links TRBV4-3 to TRBJ1-1, with D hard to call. V was clipped by 0 bases and J by 1 base, with 9 bases between them. There are 15 residues in the CDR3. Germline CDR1 LGHNA, CDR2 YSLEER. CDR3 sequence: CASSQDRFRNTEAFF. In DNA, the CDR3 is TGCGCCAGCAGCCAAGATCGGTTTCGGAACACTGAAGCTTTCTTT.

This clonotype was observed a handful of times. This chain links TRBV7-6 with TRBJ2-7; possible D gene TRBD2, 5 bases. Per the germline V gene, CDR1 is SGHVS and CDR2 is FNYEAQ. This CDR3 has 15 amino acids. V was pared by 5 bases and J by 2 bases, with 16 bases between. The CDR3 nucleotides read TGTGCCAGCAGCCCGAAGCCCGGGAATCCCTACGAGCAGTACTTC. This sequence encodes CASSPKPGNPYEQYF.

The chain employs TRBV6-1 and TRBJ2-1; the match to TRBD1 covers 7 bases. This CDR3 is built from 15 residues. V was clipped by 5 bases and J by 10 bases; unmatched bases: 14. CDR1 and CDR2 (germline): MNHNS, SASEGT. The CDR3 bases are TGTGCCAGCAGTCGAACAGGGGTGGGGGCATTCGAGCAGTTCTTC. This sequence encodes CASSRTGVGAFEQFF.

Remarks on this clonotype: No conserved phenylalanine or tryptophan is present at the end of the CDR3, so a read error is the likely explanation. The V call is TRBV7-2, the J call TRBJ2-5; D unresolved. The end of the DNA fits TRBJ2-1 better, so the J call may be wrong. The CDR3 is made up of 14 amino acids. Germline lookup yields CDR1 SGHTA and CDR2 FQGNSA. The CDR3 reads CVSSLQDVWNEQFV. CDR3 DNA: TGTGTCAGCAGCTTACAAGACGTTTGGAATGAGCAGTTCGTC.

V usage is TRBV12-3 or TRBV12-4 and J usage is TRBJ2-3; D may be TRBD2 (5 bases). The CDR3 has 15 amino acids. V lost 2 bases and J lost 3, with 12 bases in between. The CDR3 nucleotides are TGTGCCAGCAGTTTAAATGGACTGGGGACAGATACGCAGTATTTT. This translates into CASSLNGLGTDTQYF.

This clonotype has more than one count but fewer than ten. The rearrangement links TRBV24-1 to TRBJ2-2; perhaps TRBD1 as D (5 bases). CDR3 length: 12 residues. V was pared by 10 bases and J by 1 base, with 6 bases between. CDR1 KGHDR and CDR2 SFDVKD come from the germline V gene. The CDR3 region is CATQGNTGELFF. For the CDR3, the DNA is TGTGCCACTCAGGGGAACACCGGGGAGCTGTTTTTT.

The chain combines TRBV7-2 with TRBJ1-5; TRBD1 agrees at 9 bases. Unmatched junction bases numbered 4, after V lost 5 bases and J lost 2 bases. The CDR3 length is 15 residues. Germline CDR1 and CDR2: SGHTA and FQGNSA. Here the CDR3 DNA reads TGTGCCAGCAGCCCGGACAGGGGCGGCAATCAGCCCCAGCATTTT. This gives the protein CASSPDRGGNQPQHF.

Worth noting for this clonotype: Germline is not matched at one junction end, which may reflect a read error. The CDR3 is CASSLPGREAF. As DNA, the CDR3 is TGTGCCAGCAGCCTTCCGGGACGGGAGGCCTTC. The gene calls are TRBV7-9 and TRBJ1-2; possible D gene TRBD1, 5 bases. Germline V gives CDR1 SEHNR, CDR2 FQNEAQ (reference sequence). The CDR3 covers 11 residues.

This clonotype has just a few counts. The gene calls are TRBV7-2 and TRBJ2-5; a possible D gene is TRBD2 (6 bases). V was clipped by 2 bases and J by 2 bases, with 12 bases between them. CDR3 length equals 15 residues. Germline CDR1 reads SGHTA; CDR2 reads FQGNSA. Written as DNA, the CDR3 is TGTGCCAGCAGCTTAATGGGCGGGGAGCAAGAGACCCAGTACTTC. Amino acid sequence: CASSLMGGEQETQYF.

The table lists this clonotype with a few counts. The V and J genes are TRBV28 and TRBJ2-5; TRBD2 aligns across 7 bases. The J call is in doubt because the DNA end fits TRBJ2-7 better. Germline CDR1 MDHEN, CDR2 SYDVKM. This CDR3 region has 14 residues. The CDR3 reads CASRGGGPLDEQYF. CDR3 nucleotide sequence: TGTGCCAGCAGGGGGGGAGGGCCTTTGGACGAGCAGTACTTC.

The chain has TRBV7-3 and TRBJ2-1; 8 positions agree with TRBD2. V gave up 5 bases and J gave up 3 bases; unmatched junction bases: 6. The length of the CDR3 is 15 residues. From germline, CDR1 is SGHTA and CDR2 FQGTGA. Here the CDR3 DNA reads TGTGCCAGCAGCCCCGGGGCGGGAGGCTACAATGAGCAGTTCTTC. Amino acids: CASSPGAGGYNEQFF.

CDR3 sequence reads: CASTSGITDTQYF. CDR3 coding DNA: TGCGCCAGCACTAGCGGCATAACAGATACGCAGTATTTT. V is TRBV5-1 and J is TRBJ2-3, with 7 bases that match TRBD2. CDR3 length: 13 amino acids. CDR1 is SGHRS, CDR2 YFSETQ, per germline. Losses at the gene ends were 6 bases for V and 3 bases for J; bases not matched to a gene: 4.

This sequence joins TRBV2 and TRBJ2-3; TRBD1 might be the D (6 bases). The CDR3 contains 14 residues. V dropped 1 base and J dropped 1 base, with 6 bases sitting between them. Germline values: CDR1 SNHLY, CDR2 FYNNEI. The CDR3 sequence is CASSEGQGTDTQYF. The DNA of the CDR3 is TGTGCCAGCAGTGAAGGACAGGGCACAGATACGCAGTATTTT.

In its sample, this clonotype was seen a few times. This sequence joins TRBV4-1 and TRBJ2-4; D might be TRBD1 or TRBD2, each matching 6 bases. The CDR3 is made up of 13 amino acids. V dropped 6 bases and J dropped 8 bases, with 14 bases sitting between them. Germline V gene data show CDR1 as MGHRA and CDR2 as YSYEKL. This CDR3 is CASRRSGADIQYF. In DNA, the CDR3 is TGCGCCAGCAGGCGCTCGGGGGCCGACATTCAGTACTTC.

This clonotype was found a few times. V usage is TRBV6-2 or TRBV6-3 and J usage is TRBJ2-1; no firm D call. The J call is doubtful: the DNA matches TRBJ2-5 better. Germline CDR1 is MNHEY and CDR2 is SVGEGT. CDR3 length equals 14 residues. CDR3 DNA sequence: TGTGCCAGCAGTGTCATCTACTCCCAAGAGACCCAGTACTTC. Amino acids: CASSVIYSQETQYF.

The sample holds a few counts of this clonotype. The gene calls are TRBV12-5 and TRBJ2-5, with 8 bases lining up with TRBD2. The V gene end was trimmed by 1 base and the J gene end by 5 bases; junction bases not matched to a gene: 6. Per the germline V gene, CDR1 is LGHNT and CDR2 is FRNRAP. CDR3 length: 15 residues. Here the CDR3 DNA reads TGTGCTAGTGGTTTGGACGGGGGGGTTCGCGAGACCCAGTACTTC. The encoded protein is CASGLDGGVRETQYF.

This clonotype was picked up a small number of times. The chain employs TRBV2 and TRBJ2-7; D possibly corresponds to TRBD2 (5 bases). Germline CDR1 SNHLY, CDR2 FYNNEI. This CDR3 is built from 14 residues. Trimming removed 5 bases from V and 0 bases from J, with 11 bases in between. CDR3 DNA: TGTGCCAGCAGTACTAGTGTTGTCTCCTACGAGCAGTACTTC. This sequence encodes CASSTSVVSYEQYF.